This TCR beta chain was recovered during a study of T cells in tumors after PD-1 blockade. Overall study: During anti-PD-1 treatment, some patients continued daily vismodegib 150 mg. Blood samples averaged around 110,000 templates (range about 24,679-260,000) and 36,536 unique clonotypes. Study-wide findings and caveats: Peripheral recruitment is suggested, as some novel exhausted tumor clones were in pre-treatment blood.

This clone has just one count. Its antigen remains unknown. Trimming took off 2 bases at V and 0 bases at J, with 13 bases between the two ends. The V gene's germline CDR1 is MNHEY and CDR2 SVGAGI. The CDR3 sequence is 16 residues long. Assay: immunoSEQ multiplex PCR; the TCRdb copy retains only in-frame clones and omits some. The repertoire includes 14,000 or so clones, roughly 85% of them detected once, and just under 25% sits in the top ten. The receptor's source is a human donor with basal cell carcinoma. V and J are TRBV6-5 and TRBJ1-1; D possibly corresponds to TRBD1 (6 bases). Sequencing was performed on PBMCs, taken after anti-PD-1 treatment. Written as DNA, the CDR3 is TGTGCCAGCAGTTACCTAGGGGGGGTCATGAACACTGAAGCTTTCTTT. Its protein is CASSYLGGVMNTEAFF.